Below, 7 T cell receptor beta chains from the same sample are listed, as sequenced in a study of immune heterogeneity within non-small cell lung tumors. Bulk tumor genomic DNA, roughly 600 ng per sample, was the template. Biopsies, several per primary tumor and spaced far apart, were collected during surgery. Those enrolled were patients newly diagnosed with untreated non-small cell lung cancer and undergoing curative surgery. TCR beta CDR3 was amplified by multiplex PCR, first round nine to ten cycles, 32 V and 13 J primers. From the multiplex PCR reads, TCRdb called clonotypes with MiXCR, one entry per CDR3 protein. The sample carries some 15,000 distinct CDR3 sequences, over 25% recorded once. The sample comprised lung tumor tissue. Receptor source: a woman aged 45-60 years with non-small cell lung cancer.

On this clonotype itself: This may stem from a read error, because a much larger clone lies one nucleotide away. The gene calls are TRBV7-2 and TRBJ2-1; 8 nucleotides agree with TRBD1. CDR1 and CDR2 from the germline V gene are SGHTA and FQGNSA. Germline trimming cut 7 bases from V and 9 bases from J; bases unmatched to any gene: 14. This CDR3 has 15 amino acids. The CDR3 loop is CASTWQGAGLGEQFF. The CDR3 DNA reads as TGTGCCAGCACTTGGCAGGGGGCAGGTCTGGGTGAGCAGTTCTTC. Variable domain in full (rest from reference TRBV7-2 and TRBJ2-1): GAGVSQSPSNKVTEKGKDVELRCDPISGHTALYWYRQSLGQGLEFLIYFQGNSAPDKSGLPSDRFSAERTGGSVSTLTIQRTQQEDSAVYLCASTWQGAGLGEQFFGPGTRLTVL.

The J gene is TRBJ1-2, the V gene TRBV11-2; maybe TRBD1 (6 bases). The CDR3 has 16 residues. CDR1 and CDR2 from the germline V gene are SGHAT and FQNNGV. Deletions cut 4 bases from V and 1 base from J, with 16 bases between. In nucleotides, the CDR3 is TGTGCCAGCAGCTCCGGGGGGGGCTTTGGTAACTATGGCTACACCTTC. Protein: CASSSGGGFGNYGYTF.

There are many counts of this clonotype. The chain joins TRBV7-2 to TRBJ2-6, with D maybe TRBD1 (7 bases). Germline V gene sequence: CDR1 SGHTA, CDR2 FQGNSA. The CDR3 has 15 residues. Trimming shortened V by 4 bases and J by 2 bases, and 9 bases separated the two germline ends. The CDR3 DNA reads TGTGCCAGCAGCTCAGGGGGGACTGGGGCCAACGTCCTGACTTTC. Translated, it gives CASSSGGTGANVLTF. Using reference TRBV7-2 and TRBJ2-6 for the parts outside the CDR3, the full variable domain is GAGVSQSPSNKVTEKGKDVELRCDPISGHTALYWYRQSLGQGLEFLIYFQGNSAPDKSGLPSDRFSAERTGGSVSTLTIQRTQQEDSAVYLCASSSGGTGANVLTFGAGSRLTVL.

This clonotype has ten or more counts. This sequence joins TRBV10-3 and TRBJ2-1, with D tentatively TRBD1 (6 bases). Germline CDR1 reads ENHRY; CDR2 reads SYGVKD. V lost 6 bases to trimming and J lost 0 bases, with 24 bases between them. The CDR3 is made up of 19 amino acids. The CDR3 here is CAISESLLDRPSSYNEQFF. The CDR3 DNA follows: TGTGCCATCAGCGAATCCCTCCTAGACAGGCCCAGCTCCTACAATGAGCAGTTCTTC.

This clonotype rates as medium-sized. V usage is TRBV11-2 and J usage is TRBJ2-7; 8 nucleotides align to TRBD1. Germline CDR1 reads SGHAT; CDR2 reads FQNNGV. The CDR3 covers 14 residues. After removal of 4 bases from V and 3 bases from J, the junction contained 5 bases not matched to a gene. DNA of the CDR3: TGTGCCAGCAGCTCTCAGGGGGCTAACTACGAGCAGTACTTC. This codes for CASSSQGANYEQYF.

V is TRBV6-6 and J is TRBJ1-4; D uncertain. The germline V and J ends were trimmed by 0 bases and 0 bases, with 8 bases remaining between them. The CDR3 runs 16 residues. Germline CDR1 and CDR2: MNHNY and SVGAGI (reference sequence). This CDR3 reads CASSYSGLPTNEKLFF. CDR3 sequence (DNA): TGTGCCAGCAGTTACTCGGGCCTCCCAACTAATGAAAAACTGTTTTTT.

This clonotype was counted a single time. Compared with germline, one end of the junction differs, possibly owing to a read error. CDR3 sequence: CVSSARDRGFGNTIYF. The CDR3 DNA follows: TGTGTCAGCAGCGCCCGGGACAGGGGATTCGGAAACACCATATATTTT. This chain joins TRBV9 and TRBJ1-3; 10 bases align to TRBD1. There are 16 residues in the CDR3. Germline-derived CDR1 and CDR2 are SGDLS and YYNGEE.